One sample yielded the 2 T cell receptor beta chains listed below, sequenced in a study of primary melanoma T cells and metastatic recurrence. Assay: immunoSEQ multiplex PCR; the TCRdb copy retains only in-frame clones and omits some. The repertoire holds around 500 clones, 80% seen once, with about 24% in the top ten. Sequenced input: melanoma tumor tissue. The receptor source for this set is a human donor with melanoma.

The chain employs TRBV19 and TRBJ2-1; D ambiguous. CDR1 is LNHDA and CDR2 is SQIVND in the germline V gene (reference sequence). This CDR3 is 13 amino acids long. The V gene lost 8 bases and the J gene lost 4 bases, with 12 bases spanning the gap. The CDR3 protein is CASRSAMYNEQFF. The CDR3 bases are TGTGCCAGTCGGTCGGCAATGTACAATGAGCAGTTCTTC. Looking up the rest from reference TRBV19 and TRBJ2-1 gives the full variable domain: DGGITQSPKYLFRKEGQNVTLSCEQNLNHDAMYWYRQDPGQGLRLIYYSQIVNDFQKGDIAEGYSVSREKKESFPLTVTSAQKNPTAFYLCASRSAMYNEQFFGPGTRLTVL.

The chain recombines TRBV11-3 with TRBJ1-1, with D possibly being TRBD1 (5 bases). Germline loops: CDR1 SGHNT, CDR2 YENEEA. This CDR3 is 14 amino acids long. V was pared by 4 bases and J by 2 bases, with 11 bases between. The CDR3 protein is CASSSSDINTEAFF. In DNA, the CDR3 is TGTGCCAGCAGCTCCTCGGACATTAACACTGAAGCTTTCTTT.